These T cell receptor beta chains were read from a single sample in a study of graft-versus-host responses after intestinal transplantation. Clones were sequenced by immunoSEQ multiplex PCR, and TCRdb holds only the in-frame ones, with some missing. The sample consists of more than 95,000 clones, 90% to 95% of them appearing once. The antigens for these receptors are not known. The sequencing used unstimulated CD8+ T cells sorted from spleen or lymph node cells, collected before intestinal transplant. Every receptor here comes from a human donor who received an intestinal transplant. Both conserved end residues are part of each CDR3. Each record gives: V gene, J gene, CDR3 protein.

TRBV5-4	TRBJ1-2	CASSPSPGYIDYGYTF
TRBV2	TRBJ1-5	CASSEQGPRVNSNQPQHF
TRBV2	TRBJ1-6	CASRQTGGNSPLHF
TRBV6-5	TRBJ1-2	CASARDRGGYGYTF
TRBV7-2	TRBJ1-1	CASSDPAGPGTEAFF
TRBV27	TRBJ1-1	CASSLTSVTEAFF
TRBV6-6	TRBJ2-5	CASRPSWDRGEETQYF
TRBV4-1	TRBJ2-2	CASSQDRRGSSGELFF
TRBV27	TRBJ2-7	CASGRGNEQYF
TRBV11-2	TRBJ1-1	CASSLIRGAEAFF
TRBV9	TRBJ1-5	CSSSVGGNQPQHF
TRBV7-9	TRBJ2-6	CASSTQRQGQSGANVLTF
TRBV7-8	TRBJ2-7	CASSPRDRLFSDYEQYF
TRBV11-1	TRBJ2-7	CASSLSTSGGARNEQYF
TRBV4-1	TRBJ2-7	CASSPRGTPLGEQYF
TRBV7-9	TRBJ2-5	CASSFSGGNQETQYF
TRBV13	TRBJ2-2	CASSLEDGELFF
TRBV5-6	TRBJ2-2	CASSSAGTSSPGELFF
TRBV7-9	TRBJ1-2	CASSPPQGARGYTF
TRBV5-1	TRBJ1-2	CASSITPNSYTF
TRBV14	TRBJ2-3	CASSLGTSVTDTQYF
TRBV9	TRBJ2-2	CASSVGGGAHTGELFF
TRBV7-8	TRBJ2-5	CASSYQETQYF